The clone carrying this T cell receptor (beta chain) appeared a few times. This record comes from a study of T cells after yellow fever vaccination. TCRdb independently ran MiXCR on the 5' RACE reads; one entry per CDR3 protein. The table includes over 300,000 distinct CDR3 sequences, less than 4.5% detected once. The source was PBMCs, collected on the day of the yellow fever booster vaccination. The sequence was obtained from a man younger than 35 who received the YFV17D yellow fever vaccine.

The CDR3 bases are TGTGCCAGCAGCTTAACGACGATGGGGTTCGGGGCCAACGTCCTGACTTTC. Translating gives CASSLTTMGFGANVLTF. The chain combines TRBV7-3 with TRBJ2-6; D gene uncertain. CDR3 length equals 17 residues. Trimming took 0 bases from V and 4 from J, leaving 13 bases between them. Germline V lookup: CDR1 SGHTA, CDR2 FQGTGA.